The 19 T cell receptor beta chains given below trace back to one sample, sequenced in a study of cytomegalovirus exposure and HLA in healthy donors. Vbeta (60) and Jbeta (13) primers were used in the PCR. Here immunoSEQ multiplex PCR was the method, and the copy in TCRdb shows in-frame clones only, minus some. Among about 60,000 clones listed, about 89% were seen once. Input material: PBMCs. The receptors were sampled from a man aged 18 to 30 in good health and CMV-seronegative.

CDR3 nucleotide sequence: TGTGCCACCAGCACTATAGGGACAGCCCGTAACTACGAGCAGTACTTC. Translating it yields CATSTIGTARNYEQYF. This rearrangement joins TRBV15 to TRBJ2-7; 7 nucleotides align to TRBD1. V was pared by 4 bases and J by 3 bases, with 12 bases of the junction left unmatched. The CDR3 is made up of 16 amino acids. Germline CDR1 reads LNHNV; CDR2 reads YYDKDF (reference sequence).

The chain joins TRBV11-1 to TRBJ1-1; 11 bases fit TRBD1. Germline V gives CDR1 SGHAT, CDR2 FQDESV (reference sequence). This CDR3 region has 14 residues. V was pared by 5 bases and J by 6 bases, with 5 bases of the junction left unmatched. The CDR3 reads CASSTGQGASEAFF. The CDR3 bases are TGTGCCAGCAGCACCGGACAGGGGGCTTCTGAAGCTTTCTTT.

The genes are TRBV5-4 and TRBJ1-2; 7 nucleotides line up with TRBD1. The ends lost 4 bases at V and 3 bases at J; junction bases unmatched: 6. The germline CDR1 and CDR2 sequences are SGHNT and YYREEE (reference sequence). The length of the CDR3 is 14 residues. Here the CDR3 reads CASSETGYDYGYTF. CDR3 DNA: TGTGCCAGCAGCGAGACAGGGTACGACTATGGCTACACCTTC.

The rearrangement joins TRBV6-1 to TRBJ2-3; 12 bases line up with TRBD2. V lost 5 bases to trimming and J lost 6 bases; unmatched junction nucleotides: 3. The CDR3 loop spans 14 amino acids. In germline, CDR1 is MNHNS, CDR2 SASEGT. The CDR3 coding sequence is TGTGCCAGCAGTAACCTAGCGGGGGGGGATACGCAGTATTTT. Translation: CASSNLAGGDTQYF.

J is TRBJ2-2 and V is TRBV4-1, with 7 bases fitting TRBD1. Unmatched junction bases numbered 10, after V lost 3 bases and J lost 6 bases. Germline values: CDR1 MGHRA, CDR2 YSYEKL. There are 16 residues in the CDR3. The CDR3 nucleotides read TGCGCCAGCAGCCATCCGGAGACTGGACAGGCCGGGGAGCTGTTTTTT. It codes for CASSHPETGQAGELFF.

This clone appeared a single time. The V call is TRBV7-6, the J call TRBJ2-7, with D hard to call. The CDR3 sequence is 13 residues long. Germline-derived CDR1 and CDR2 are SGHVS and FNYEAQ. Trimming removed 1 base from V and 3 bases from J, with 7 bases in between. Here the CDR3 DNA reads TGTGCCAGCAGCTTAGGTCTAAGCTACGAGCAGTACTTC. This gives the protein CASSLGLSYEQYF.

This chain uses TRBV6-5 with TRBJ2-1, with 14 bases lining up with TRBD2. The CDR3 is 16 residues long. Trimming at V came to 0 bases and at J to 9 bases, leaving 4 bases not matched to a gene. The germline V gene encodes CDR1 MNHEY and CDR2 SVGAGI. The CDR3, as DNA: TGTGCCAGCAGTTACTCGACTAGCGGGGGGGAGGGTGAGCAGTTCTTC. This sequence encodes CASSYSTSGGEGEQFF.

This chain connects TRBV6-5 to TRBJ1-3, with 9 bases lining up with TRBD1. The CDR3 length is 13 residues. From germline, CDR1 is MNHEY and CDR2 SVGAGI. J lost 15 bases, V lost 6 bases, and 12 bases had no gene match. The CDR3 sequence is CASRRIGTGTRYF. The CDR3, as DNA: TGTGCCAGCAGGAGAATCGGGACAGGGACCCGATATTTT.

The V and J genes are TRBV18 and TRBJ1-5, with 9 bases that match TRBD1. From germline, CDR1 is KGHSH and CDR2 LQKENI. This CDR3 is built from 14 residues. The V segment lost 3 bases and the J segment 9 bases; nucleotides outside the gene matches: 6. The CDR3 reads CASSPGTGPWPQHF. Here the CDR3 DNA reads TGTGCCAGCTCACCCGGGACAGGGCCGTGGCCCCAGCATTTT.

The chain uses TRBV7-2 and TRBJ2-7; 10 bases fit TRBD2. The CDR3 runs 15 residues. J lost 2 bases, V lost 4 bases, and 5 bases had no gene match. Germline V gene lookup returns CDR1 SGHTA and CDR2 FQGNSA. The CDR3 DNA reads TGTGCCAGCAGCTCCTCAAGCGGGGGGGCCTACGAGCAGTACTTC. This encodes CASSSSSGGAYEQYF. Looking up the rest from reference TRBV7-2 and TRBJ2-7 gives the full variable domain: GAGVSQSPSNKVTEKGKDVELRCDPISGHTALYWYRQSLGQGLEFLIYFQGNSAPDKSGLPSDRFSAERTGGSVSTLTIQRTQQEDSAVYLCASSSSSGGAYEQYFGPGTRLTVT.

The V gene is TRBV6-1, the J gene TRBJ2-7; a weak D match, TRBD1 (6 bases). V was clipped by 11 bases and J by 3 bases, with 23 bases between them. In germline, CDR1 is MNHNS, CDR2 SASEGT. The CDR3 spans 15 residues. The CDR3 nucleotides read TGTGCCGGCTCGAGGGATGGGACATCCTTCTACGAGCAGTACTTC. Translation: CAGSRDGTSFYEQYF.

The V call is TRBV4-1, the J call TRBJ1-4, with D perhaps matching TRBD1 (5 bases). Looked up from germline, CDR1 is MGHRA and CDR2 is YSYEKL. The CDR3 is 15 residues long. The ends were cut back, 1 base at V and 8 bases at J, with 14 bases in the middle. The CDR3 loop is CASSQVAGFLEKLFF. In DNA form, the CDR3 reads TGCGCCAGCAGCCAAGTGGCAGGGTTTTTGGAAAAACTGTTTTTT.

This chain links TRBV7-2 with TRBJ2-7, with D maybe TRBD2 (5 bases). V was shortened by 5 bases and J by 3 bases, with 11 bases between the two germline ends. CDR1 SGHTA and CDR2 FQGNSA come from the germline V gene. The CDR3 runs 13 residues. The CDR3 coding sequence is TGTGCCAGCAGCACGACTATGTACTACGAGCAGTACTTC. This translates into CASSTTMYYEQYF. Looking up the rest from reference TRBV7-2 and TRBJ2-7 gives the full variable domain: GAGVSQSPSNKVTEKGKDVELRCDPISGHTALYWYRQSLGQGLEFLIYFQGNSAPDKSGLPSDRFSAERTGGSVSTLTIQRTQQEDSAVYLCASSTTMYYEQYFGPGTRLTVT.

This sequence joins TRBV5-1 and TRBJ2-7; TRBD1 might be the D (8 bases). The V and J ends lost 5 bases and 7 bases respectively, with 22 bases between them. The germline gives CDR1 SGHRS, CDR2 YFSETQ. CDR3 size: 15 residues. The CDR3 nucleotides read TGCGCCAGCAGTTACCACAGGGGGGGCGGGGGAGAGCAGTACTTC. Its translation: CASSYHRGGGGEQYF. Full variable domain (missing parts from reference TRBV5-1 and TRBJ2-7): KAGVTQTPRYLIKTRGQQVTLSCSPISGHRSVSWYQQTPGQGLQFLFEYFSETQRNKGNFPGRFSGRQFSNSRSEMNVSTLELGDSALYLCASSYHRGGGGEQYFGPGTRLTVT.

In DNA form, the CDR3 reads TGTGCCAGCAGCGCCATTAGCGGGCTGGCAGATACGCAGTATTTT. Protein sequence: CASSAISGLADTQYF. The rearrangement links TRBV11-3 to TRBJ2-3, with 7 bases lining up with TRBD2. The CDR3 is 15 amino acids. The V gene's germline CDR1 is SGHNT and CDR2 YENEEA. With 5 bases clipped from V and 4 bases from J, the junction kept 9 bases outside the gene matches.

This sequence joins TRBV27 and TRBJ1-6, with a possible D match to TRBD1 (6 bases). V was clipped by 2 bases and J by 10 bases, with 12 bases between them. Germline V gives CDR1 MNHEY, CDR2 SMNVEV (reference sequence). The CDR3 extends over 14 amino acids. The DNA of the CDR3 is TGTGCCAGCAGTTTACGGGGGGCAGGGTCACCCCTCCACTTT. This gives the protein CASSLRGAGSPLHF.

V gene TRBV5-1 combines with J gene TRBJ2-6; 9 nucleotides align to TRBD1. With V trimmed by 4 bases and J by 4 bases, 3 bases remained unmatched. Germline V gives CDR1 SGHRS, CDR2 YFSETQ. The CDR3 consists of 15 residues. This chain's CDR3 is CASSPDRGGANVLTF. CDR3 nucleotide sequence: TGCGCCAGCAGCCCGGACAGGGGAGGGGCCAACGTCCTGACTTTC.

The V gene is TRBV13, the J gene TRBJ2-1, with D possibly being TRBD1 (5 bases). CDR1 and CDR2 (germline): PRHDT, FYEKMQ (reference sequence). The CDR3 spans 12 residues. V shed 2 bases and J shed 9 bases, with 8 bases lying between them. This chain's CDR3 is CASSLQGGEQFF. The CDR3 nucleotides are TGTGCCAGCAGCTTACAGGGTGGTGAGCAGTTCTTC.

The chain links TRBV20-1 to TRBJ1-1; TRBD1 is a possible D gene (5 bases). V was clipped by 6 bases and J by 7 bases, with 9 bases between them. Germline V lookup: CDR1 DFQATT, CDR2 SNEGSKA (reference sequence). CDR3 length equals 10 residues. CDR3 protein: CSAQGIEAFF. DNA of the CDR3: TGCAGTGCGCAGGGAATTGAAGCTTTCTTT.